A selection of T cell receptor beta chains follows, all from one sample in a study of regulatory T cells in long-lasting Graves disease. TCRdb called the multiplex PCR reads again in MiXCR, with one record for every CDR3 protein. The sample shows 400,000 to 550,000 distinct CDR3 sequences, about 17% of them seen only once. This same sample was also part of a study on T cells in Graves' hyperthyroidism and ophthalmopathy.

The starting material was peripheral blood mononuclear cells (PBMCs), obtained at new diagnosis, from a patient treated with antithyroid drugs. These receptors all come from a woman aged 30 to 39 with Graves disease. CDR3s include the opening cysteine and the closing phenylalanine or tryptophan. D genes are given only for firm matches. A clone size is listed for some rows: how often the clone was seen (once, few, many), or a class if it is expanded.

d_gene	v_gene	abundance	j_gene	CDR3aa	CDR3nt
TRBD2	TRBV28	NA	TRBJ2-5	CASSLFVTSEQTQYF	TGTGCCAGCAGTTTATTCGTGACTAGCGAGCAGACCCAGTACTTC
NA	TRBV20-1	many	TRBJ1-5	CSAVERFAISPQHF	TGCAGTGCCGTAGAACGGTTCGCGATATCCCCCCAGCATTTT
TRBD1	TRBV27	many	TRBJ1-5	CASRQGASQPQHF	TGTGCCAGCAGGCAGGGGGCATCTCAGCCCCAGCATTTT
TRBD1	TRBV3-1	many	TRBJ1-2	CASSQWDRFNYGYTF	TGTGCCAGCAGCCAATGGGACAGGTTTAACTATGGCTACACCTTC
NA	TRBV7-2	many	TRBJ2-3	CASSPIRDSQADTQYF	TGTGCCAGCAGCCCTATCCGGGACTCCCAGGCAGATACGCAGTATTTT
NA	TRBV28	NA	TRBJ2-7	CASSLAGSYEQCF	TGTGCCAGCAGTTTAGCGGGGTCCTACGAGCAGTGCTTC
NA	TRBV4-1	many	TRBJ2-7	CASSPRMNYEQYF	TGCGCCAGCAGCCCCCGGATGAACTACGAGCAGTACTTC
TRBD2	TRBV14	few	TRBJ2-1	CASSRPTSGVYNEQFF	TGTGCCAGCAGCCGACCGACTAGCGGGGTTTACAATGAGCAGTTCTTC
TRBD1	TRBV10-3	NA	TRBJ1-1	CAISVGTDTEAFF	TGTGCCATCAGCGTCGGGACAGACACTGAAGCTTTCTTT
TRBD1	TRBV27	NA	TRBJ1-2	CASSFEGGANYGYTF	TGTGCCAGCAGTTTTGAAGGGGGCGCTAACTATGGCTACACCTTC
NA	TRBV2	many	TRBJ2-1	CASGGSFSYNEQFF	TGTGCCAGCGGAGGGTCTTTCTCCTACAATGAGCAGTTCTTC
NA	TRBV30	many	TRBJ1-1	CAWARRDTEAFF	TGTGCCTGGGCCAGAAGGGACACTGAAGCTTTCTTT
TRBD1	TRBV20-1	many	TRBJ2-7	CSATGGYEQYF	TGCAGTGCTACAGGGGGCTACGAGCAGTACTTC
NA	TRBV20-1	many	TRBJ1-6	CSARAGTGSSYNSPLHF	TGCAGTGCTAGAGCTGGTACAGGGAGCTCCTATAATTCACCCCTCCACTTT